This T cell receptor beta chain is drawn from a study of blood T cell repertoires in COVID-19. Study-level background: Sites across the United States, Italy and Spain contributed samples from acute and convalescent COVID-19. PBMCs, B-cell-depleted T cells, or T cells were the source of the cDNA or gDNA that made up the material.

In the source study's methods: Reference gene primer amplification in the assay estimated nucleated cell counts. Assay: immunoSEQ multiplex PCR; the TCRdb copy retains only in-frame clones and omits some. V, J and clone size reflect that table, while D and trimming were determined from the DNA. The sample yields about 250,000 clones, 80% to 85% seen once. This CDR3 is built from 12 residues. The germline V gene encodes CDR1 MNHNS and CDR2 SASEGT. The ends were cut back, 8 bases at V and 4 bases at J, with 12 bases in the middle. The sample was peripheral blood. This receptor was identified in a man aged 45 to 65 with active or convalescent COVID-19. The V call is TRBV6-1, the J call TRBJ2-7, with a weak D call TRBD2 (6 bases). The CDR3 sequence: CASQGGLYEQYF. The CDR3, as DNA: TGTGCCAGCCAAGGAGGGTTGTACGAGCAGTACTTC.